This entry concerns a single TCR beta chain. Its antigen is currently unknown. This sample was included in a study of cytomegalovirus exposure and HLA in healthy donors. Notes on the study in general: Reports state that TCR beta sequences accurately predicted most subjects' HLA-A and HLA-B alleles.

Trimming took 4 bases from V and 0 from J; bases not matched to a gene: 2. Germline V gene data show CDR1 as GTSNPN and CDR2 as SVGIG (reference sequence). The CDR3 totals 13 residues. 13 Jbeta primers and 60 Vbeta primers were used for the PCR. Generated by immunoSEQ multiplex PCR, the TCRdb table keeps only in-frame clones and is missing some. The sample holds around 95,000 clones; about 75% are singletons and the top ten take over 9.5%. This chain connects TRBV30 to TRBJ2-7; TRBD2 agrees at 8 bases. The sample was PBMCs. The source of this sequence is a man under 40 in good health and CMV-seropositive. CDR3 region: CAWTGGLSYEQYF. Written as DNA, the CDR3 is TGTGCCTGGACGGGGGGGCTCTCCTACGAGCAGTACTTC.